The source of this T cell receptor beta chain is a study of early T cells in non-severe SARS-CoV-2 infection. Study-wide background: Unsorted whole blood bulk RNA was sequenced, with unpaired chains.

V was clipped by 5 bases and J by 4 bases; unmatched bases: 10. The CDR3 totals 15 residues. Germline CDR1 reads SGHVS; CDR2 reads FNYEAQ. This clonotype was detected ten times or more. Its matching antigen is unknown. Regarding the study as a whole: Comparison of clonotypes with VDJdb favored anti-spike CD8 responses while missing private and CD4 specificities.

Each cDNA molecule carried a unique molecular identifier. TCRdb passed the 5' RACE reads through MiXCR, listing each CDR3 protein once. The data show tens of thousands of distinct CDR3 sequences, with approximately 10% seen just once and under 25% held by the top ten. The specimen was whole blood. This clonotype was sampled from an adult who was a healthcare worker with PCR-confirmed SARS-CoV-2 infection or an uninfected control (not recorded which). The gene calls are TRBV7-6 and TRBJ2-5; TRBD2 aligns across 7 bases. The chain's CDR3 is CASSPTGGFGETQYF. The CDR3 DNA reads TGTGCCAGCAGCCCTACGGGAGGTTTTGGAGAGACCCAGTACTTC.